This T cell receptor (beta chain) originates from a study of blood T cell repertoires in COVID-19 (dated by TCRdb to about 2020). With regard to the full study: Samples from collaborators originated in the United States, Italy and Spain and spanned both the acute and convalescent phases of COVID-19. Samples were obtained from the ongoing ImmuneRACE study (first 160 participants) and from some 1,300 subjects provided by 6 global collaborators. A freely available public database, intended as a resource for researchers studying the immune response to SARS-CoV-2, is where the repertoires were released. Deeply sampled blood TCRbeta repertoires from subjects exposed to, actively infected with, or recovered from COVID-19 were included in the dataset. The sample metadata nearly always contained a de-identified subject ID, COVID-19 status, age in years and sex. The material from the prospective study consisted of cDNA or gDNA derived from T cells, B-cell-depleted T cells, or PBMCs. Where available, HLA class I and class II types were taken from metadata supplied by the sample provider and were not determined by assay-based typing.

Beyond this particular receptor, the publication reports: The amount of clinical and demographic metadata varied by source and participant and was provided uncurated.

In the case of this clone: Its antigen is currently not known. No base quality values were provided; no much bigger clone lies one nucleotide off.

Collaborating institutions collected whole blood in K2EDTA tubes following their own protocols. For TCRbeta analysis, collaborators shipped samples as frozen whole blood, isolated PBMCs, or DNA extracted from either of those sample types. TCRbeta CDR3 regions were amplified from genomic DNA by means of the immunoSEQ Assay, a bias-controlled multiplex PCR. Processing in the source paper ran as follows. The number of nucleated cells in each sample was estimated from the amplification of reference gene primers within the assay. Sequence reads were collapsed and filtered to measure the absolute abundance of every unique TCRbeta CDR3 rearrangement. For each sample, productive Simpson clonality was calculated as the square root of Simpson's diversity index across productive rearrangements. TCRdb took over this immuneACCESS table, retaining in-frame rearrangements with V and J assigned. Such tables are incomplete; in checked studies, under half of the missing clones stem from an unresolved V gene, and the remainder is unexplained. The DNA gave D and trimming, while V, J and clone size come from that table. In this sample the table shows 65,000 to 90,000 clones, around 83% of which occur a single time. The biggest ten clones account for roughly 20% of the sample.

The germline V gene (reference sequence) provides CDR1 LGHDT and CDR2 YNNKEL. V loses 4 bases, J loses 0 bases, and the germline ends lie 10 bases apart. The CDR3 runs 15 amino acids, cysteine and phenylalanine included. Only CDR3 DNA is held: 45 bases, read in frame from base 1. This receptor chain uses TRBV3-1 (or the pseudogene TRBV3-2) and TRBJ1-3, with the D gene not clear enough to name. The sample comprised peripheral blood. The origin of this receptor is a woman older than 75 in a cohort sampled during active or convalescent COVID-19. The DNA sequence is TGTGCCAGCAGCCCCATAGCAAACTCTGGAAACACCATATATTTT. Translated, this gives CASSPIANSGNTIYF.